This T cell receptor (beta chain) was sequenced during a study of Graves' ophthalmopathy and Graves' hyperthyroidism. Study-level background: The study drew peripheral blood at initial diagnosis, before any treatment.

This CDR3 has 13 amino acids. The germline V gene has CDR1 GTSNPN and CDR2 SVGIG (reference sequence). V dropped 4 bases and J dropped 4; count of bases not matched to a gene: 6. TCR beta CDR3 amplification used RNA transcripts. First-round RT-PCR employed HTBI primers, with a second-round multiplex PCR after it. In TCRdb, the multiplex PCR reads were re-called with MiXCR into one record per CDR3 protein. The sample contains about 620,000 distinct CDR3 sequences, about a fifth of which appear only once. This clonotype has at least ten counts. This chain joins TRBV30 and TRBJ1-1; 7 bases are shared with TRBD1. The source is a woman in her late teens or twenties with stable Graves' hyperthyroidism. Some clones in this sample may be carry-over from other donors' samples. Sample: peripheral blood. CDR3 in amino acids: CAWTRQGGTEAFF. DNA of the CDR3: TGTGCCTGGACCCGACAGGGTGGCACTGAAGCTTTCTTT.